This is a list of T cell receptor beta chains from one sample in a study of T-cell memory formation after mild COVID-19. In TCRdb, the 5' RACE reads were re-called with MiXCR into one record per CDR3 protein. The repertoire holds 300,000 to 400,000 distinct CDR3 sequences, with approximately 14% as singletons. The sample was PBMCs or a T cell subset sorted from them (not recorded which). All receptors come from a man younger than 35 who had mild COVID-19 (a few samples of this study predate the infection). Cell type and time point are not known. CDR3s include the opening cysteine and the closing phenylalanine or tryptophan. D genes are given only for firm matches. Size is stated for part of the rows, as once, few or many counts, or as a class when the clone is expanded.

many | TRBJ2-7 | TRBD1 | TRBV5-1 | TGCGCCAGCAGCTTTGGGCCGACAGGGGTAGGCGACGAGCAGTACTTC | CASSFGPTGVGDEQYF
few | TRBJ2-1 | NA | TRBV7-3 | TGTGCCAGCAGCTTGAGAGGGGTAGGCCCCAATGAGCAGTTCTTC | CASSLRGVGPNEQFF
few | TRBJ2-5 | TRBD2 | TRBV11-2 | TGTGCCAGCAGCTTAGGGCTAGCGGGGAAAGAGACCCAGTACTTC | CASSLGLAGKETQYF
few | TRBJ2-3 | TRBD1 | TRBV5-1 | TGCGCCAGCAGCAGTACTACAGGGGCCTACACAGATACGCAGTATTTT | CASSSTTGAYTDTQYF
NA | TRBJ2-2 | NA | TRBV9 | TGTGCCAGCAGCGGACAGAACACCGGGGAGCTGTTTTTT | CASSGQNTGELFF
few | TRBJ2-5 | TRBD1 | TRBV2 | TGTGCCAGCAGTGAAGCCGGGACAGGGGAAGAGACCCAGTACTTC | CASSEAGTGEETQYF
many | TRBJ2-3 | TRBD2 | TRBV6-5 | TGTGCCAGCAGTTTACGGGGGGGCAGCTCAGATACGCAGTATTTT | CASSLRGGSSDTQYF
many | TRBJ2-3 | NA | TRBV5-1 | TGCGCCAGCAGCTTCGGGGGCAGCACAGATACGCAGTATTTT | CASSFGGSTDTQYF
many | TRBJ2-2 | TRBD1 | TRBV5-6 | TGTGCCAGCAGCTTGGCCGCCCAGGGGGTCTTCAACACCGGGGAGCTGTTTTTT | CASSLAAQGVFNTGELFF
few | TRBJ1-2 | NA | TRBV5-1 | TGCGCCAGCAGTCTCGGGGGACTGGACTATGGCTACACCTTC | CASSLGGLDYGYTF
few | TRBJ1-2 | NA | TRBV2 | TGTGCCAGCAGTTCTCAGCCGGACAGCTCTAACTATGGCTACACCTTC | CASSSQPDSSNYGYTF
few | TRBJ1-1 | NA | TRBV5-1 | TGCGCCAGCAAGGCAGACAACACTGAAGCTTTCTTT | CASKADNTEAFF
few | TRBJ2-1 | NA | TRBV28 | TGTGCCAGCAGCCAACTTGGGCCTTCCAGCCCTTACAATGAGCAGTTCTTC | CASSQLGPSSPYNEQFF
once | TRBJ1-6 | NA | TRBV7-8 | TGTGCCAGCAGCTTTATAGGGAAAATTAATTCACCCCTCCACTTT | CASSFIGKINSPLHF
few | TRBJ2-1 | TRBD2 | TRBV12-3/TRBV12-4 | TGTGCCAGCAGTGATTCCGGGACTAGCGGGGACTACAATGAGCAGTTCTTC | CASSDSGTSGDYNEQFF
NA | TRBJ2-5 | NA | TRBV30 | TGTGCCTGGAAAACCAGGGGGGGGCGCGTAAAAGAGACCCAGTACTTC | CAWKTRGGRVKETQYF
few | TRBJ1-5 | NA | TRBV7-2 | TGTGCCAGCAGCTTACAAGGGGATCACAATCAGCCCCAGCATTTT | CASSLQGDHNQPQHF
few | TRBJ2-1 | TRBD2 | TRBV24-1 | TGTGCCACCAGTGATTTGCTTGTCCTAGCGGGGGGGCCGTCCTACAATGAGCAGTTCTTC | CATSDLLVLAGGPSYNEQFF
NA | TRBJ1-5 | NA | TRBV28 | TGTGCCAGCAGTTTCGGGAGTGGCAATCAGCCCCAGCATTTT | CASSFGSGNQPQHF
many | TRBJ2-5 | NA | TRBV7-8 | TGTGCCAGCAGCCCCGTCAGGGGGGTGGAGACCCAGTACTTC | CASSPVRGVETQYF
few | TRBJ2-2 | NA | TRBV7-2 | TGTGCCAGCAGCTTCCCAAACTGGGGCGGGGAGCTGTTTTTT | CASSFPNWGGELFF
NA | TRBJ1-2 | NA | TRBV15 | TGTGCCACCAGCGAAGACAGTTATGGCTACACCTTC | CATSEDSYGYTF
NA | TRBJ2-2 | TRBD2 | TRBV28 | TGTGCCAGCAGTTTATTTTTGAGTGGACTAGCGGGGGGGAACACCGGGGAGCTGTTTTTT | CASSLFLSGLAGGNTGELFF
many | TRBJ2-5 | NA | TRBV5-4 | TGTGCCAGCAGCTCAAAACAGGGTGGTGAGACCCAGTACTTC | CASSSKQGGETQYF
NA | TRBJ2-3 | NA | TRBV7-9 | TGTGCCAGCAGCTTAGCGCGTGAGGATACGCAGTATTTT | CASSLAREDTQYF
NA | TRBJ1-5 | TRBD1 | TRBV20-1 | TGCAGTGGGGCCGAGACAGGGGGCAATCAGCCCCAGCATTTT | CSGAETGGNQPQHF
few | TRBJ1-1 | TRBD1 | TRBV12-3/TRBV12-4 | TGTGCCAGCAGTTTAAGGGGGCCAGCTTTCTTT | CASSLRGPAFF
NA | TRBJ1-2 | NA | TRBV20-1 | TGCAGTGCCCCGAGGGGATCTGGAGGCTACACCTTC | CSAPRGSGGYTF